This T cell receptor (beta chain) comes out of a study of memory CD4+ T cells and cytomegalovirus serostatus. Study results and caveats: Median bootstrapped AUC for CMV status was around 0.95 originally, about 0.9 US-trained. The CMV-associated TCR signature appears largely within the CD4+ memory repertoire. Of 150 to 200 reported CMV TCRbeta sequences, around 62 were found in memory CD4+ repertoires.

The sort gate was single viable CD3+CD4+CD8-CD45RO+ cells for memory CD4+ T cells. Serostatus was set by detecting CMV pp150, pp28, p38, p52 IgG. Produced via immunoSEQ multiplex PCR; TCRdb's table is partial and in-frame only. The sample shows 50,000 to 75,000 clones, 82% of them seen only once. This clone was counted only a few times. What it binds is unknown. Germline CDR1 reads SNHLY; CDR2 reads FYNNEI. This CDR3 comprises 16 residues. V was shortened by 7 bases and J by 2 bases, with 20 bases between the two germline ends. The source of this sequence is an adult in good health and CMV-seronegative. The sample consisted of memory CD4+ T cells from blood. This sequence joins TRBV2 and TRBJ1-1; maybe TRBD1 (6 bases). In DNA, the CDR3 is TGTGCCAGCACCAGAACAGGGATAATTAGTAACACTGAAGCTTTCTTT. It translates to CASTRTGIISNTEAFF.